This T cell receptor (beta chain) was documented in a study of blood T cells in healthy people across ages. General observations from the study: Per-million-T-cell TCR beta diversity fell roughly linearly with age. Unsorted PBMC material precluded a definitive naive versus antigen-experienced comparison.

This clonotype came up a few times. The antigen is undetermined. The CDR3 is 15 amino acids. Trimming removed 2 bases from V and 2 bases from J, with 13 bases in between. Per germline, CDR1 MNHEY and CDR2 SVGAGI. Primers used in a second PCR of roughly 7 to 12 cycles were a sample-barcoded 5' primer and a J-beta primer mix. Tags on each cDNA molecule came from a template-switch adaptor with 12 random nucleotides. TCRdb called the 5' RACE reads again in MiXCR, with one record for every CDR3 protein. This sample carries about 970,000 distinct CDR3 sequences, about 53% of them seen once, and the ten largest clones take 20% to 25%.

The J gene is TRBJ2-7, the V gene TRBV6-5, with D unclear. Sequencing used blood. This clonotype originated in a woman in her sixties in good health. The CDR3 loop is CASSYRHTSPYEQYF. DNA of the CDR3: TGTGCCAGCAGTTACCGGCACACTTCACCCTACGAGCAGTACTTC.